These 18 T cell receptor beta chains were sequenced from one sample in a study of blood T cell repertoires in COVID-19. Generated by immunoSEQ multiplex PCR, the TCRdb table keeps only in-frame clones and is missing some. The table lists over 50,000 clones, 86% of them singletons, with 12% in the top ten. Source material: peripheral blood. The receptors derive from a man in his 70s with active COVID-19.

The J gene is TRBJ2-3, the V gene TRBV5-1; the match to TRBD1 covers 7 bases. V shed 4 bases and J 2 bases; nucleotides not matched to a gene: 4. Germline V lookup: CDR1 SGHRS, CDR2 YFSETQ. The CDR3 has 14 residues. The CDR3 nucleotides read TGCGCCAGCAGCATCGGGACAGCCACAGATACGCAGTATTTT. It yields the protein CASSIGTATDTQYF.

The chain carries TRBV5-6 and TRBJ2-1, with 12 bases aligning to TRBD2. J was trimmed by 9 bases and V by 4 bases; bases with no gene match: 8. The germline V gene has CDR1 SGHDT and CDR2 YYEEEE. There are 15 residues in the CDR3. This CDR3 reads CASSGGASGRAEQFF. CDR3 in DNA: TGTGCCAGCAGCGGAGGGGCTAGCGGGAGGGCTGAGCAGTTCTTC. The full variable domain, with the rest looked up from reference TRBV5-6 and TRBJ2-1, is DAGVTQSPTHLIKTRGQQVTLRCSPKSGHDTVSWYQQALGQGPQFIFQYYEEEERQRGNFPDRFSGHQFPNYSSELNVNALLLGDSALYLCASSGGASGRAEQFFGPGTRLTVL.

This chain joins TRBV2 and TRBJ2-7, with D possibly TRBD1 on 5 matching bases. There are 13 residues in the CDR3. V was clipped by 4 bases and J by 4 bases, with 11 bases between them. Per the germline V gene, CDR1 is SNHLY and CDR2 is FYNNEI. CDR3 nucleotide sequence: TGTGCCAGCAGTGGATCAGGGTTATACGAGCAGTACTTC. Its translation: CASSGSGLYEQYF. Looking up the rest from reference TRBV2 and TRBJ2-7 gives the full variable domain: EPEVTQTPSHQVTQMGQEVILRCVPISNHLYFYWYRQILGQKVEFLVSFYNNEISEKSEIFDDQFSVERPDGSNFTLKIRSTKLEDSAMYFCASSGSGLYEQYFGPGTRLTVT.

This chain joins TRBV9 and TRBJ1-6; D is ambiguous. Germline-derived CDR1 and CDR2 are SGDLS and YYNGEE. This CDR3 comprises 14 residues. V lost 2 bases and J lost 10, with 13 bases in between. In DNA form, the CDR3 reads TGTGCCAGCAGCGTGCGTCCGGGTCCATCACCCCTCCACTTT. This gives the protein CASSVRPGPSPLHF.

This clone was detected only a few times. V is TRBV5-1 and J is TRBJ2-7; 7 positions match TRBD1. The length of the CDR3 is 14 residues. The V gene's germline CDR1 is SGHRS and CDR2 YFSETQ. With V trimmed by 1 base and J by 6 bases, 7 bases remained unmatched. CDR3 DNA: TGCGCCAGCAGCTTGCAGGGGGAGTTTGGCGAGCAGTACTTC. Protein sequence: CASSLQGEFGEQYF. Drawing the rest from reference TRBV5-1 and TRBJ2-7, the complete variable domain is KAGVTQTPRYLIKTRGQQVTLSCSPISGHRSVSWYQQTPGQGLQFLFEYFSETQRNKGNFPGRFSGRQFSNSRSEMNVSTLELGDSALYLCASSLQGEFGEQYFGPGTRLTVT.

The chain joins TRBV6-6 to TRBJ2-3, with 10 bases that match TRBD2. Per the germline V gene, CDR1 is MNHNY and CDR2 is SVGAGI (reference sequence). J was trimmed by 4 bases and V by 5 bases; bases with no gene match: 6. The CDR3 extends over 15 amino acids. The CDR3 nucleotides are TGTGCCAGCAGTCCAACTAGCGGGGACGCAGATACGCAGTATTTT. As protein: CASSPTSGDADTQYF.

The J gene is TRBJ2-4, the V gene TRBV24-1; the D gene is possibly TRBD2 (5 bases). This CDR3 is 16 amino acids long. V lost 12 bases and J 0 bases, leaving 20 bases between the germline ends. Germline V lookup: CDR1 KGHDR, CDR2 SFDVKD. The CDR3 nucleotides read TGTGCCGAGCAAACGCGCCGAGGGCGAGCCAAAAACATTCAGTACTTC. It specifies CAEQTRRGRAKNIQYF.

This chain uses TRBV7-8 with TRBJ2-1, with 9 bases identical to TRBD2. Germline-derived CDR1 and CDR2 are SGHVS and FQNEAQ. This CDR3 has 16 residues. Losses at the gene ends were 7 bases for V and 4 bases for J; bases not matched to a gene: 11. The chain's CDR3 is CASTPGRGGTYNEQFF. CDR3 nucleotides: TGTGCCAGCACCCCTGGGCGGGGGGGTACTTACAATGAGCAGTTCTTC.

The chain carries TRBV3-1 (or the pseudogene TRBV3-2) and TRBJ1-1, with D maybe TRBD1 (5 bases). The CDR3 has 14 residues. Germline lookup yields CDR1 LGHDT and CDR2 YNNKEL (reference sequence). V lost 1 base and J lost 4, with 10 bases in between. The CDR3: CASSQGWGGTEAFF. The CDR3 DNA follows: TGTGCCAGCAGCCAAGGTTGGGGGGGCACTGAAGCTTTCTTT.

V is TRBV10-3 and J is TRBJ1-3; 12 positions agree with TRBD1. The CDR3 has 15 residues. Trimming removed 6 bases from V and 5 bases from J; junction bases left unmatched: 5. Germline V gene data show CDR1 as ENHRY and CDR2 as SYGVKD. The CDR3 nucleotides are TGTGCCATCAGGGGGACAGGGGGCGAAAGAAACACCATATATTTT. Translating gives CAIRGTGGERNTIYF.

The chain links TRBV10-3 to TRBJ1-2, with TRBD1 matching over 7 bases. This CDR3 is built from 14 residues. The germline CDR1 and CDR2 sequences are ENHRY and SYGVKD. V lost 3 bases, J lost 4 bases, and 5 bases stayed unmatched. The CDR3 sequence is CAISETGTVYGYTF. As DNA, the CDR3 is TGTGCCATCAGTGAAACCGGGACAGTCTATGGCTACACCTTC.

CDR3 nucleotide sequence: TGTGCCAGCAGCTTAGCGGGCGGGGCGGTCGGAGATACGCAGTATTTT. Translating it yields CASSLAGGAVGDTQYF. V usage is TRBV7-6 and J usage is TRBJ2-3; the D gene is possibly TRBD2 (6 bases). The V gene lost 0 bases and the J gene lost 5 bases, with 15 bases spanning the gap. Germline lookup yields CDR1 SGHVS and CDR2 FNYEAQ. The CDR3 has 16 residues.

This clone was seen just once. The chain uses TRBV19 and TRBJ1-2; no clear D gene. V was clipped by 6 bases and J by 1 base, with 6 bases between them. This CDR3 has 12 residues. Germline V gene data show CDR1 as LNHDA and CDR2 as SQIVND (reference sequence). The CDR3 protein is CASSLGNYGYTF. CDR3 DNA sequence: TGTGCCAGTAGCCTAGGTAACTATGGCTACACCTTC.

The V call is TRBV11-1, the J call TRBJ2-7, with D perhaps TRBD2 (6 bases). The V and J ends lost 0 bases and 3 bases respectively, with 12 bases between them. Germline V lookup: CDR1 SGHAT, CDR2 FQDESV (reference sequence). CDR3 length equals 15 residues. The DNA of the CDR3 is TGTGCCAGCAGCTTAGCGCAGGCGGGGTACTACGAGCAGTACTTC. This gives the protein CASSLAQAGYYEQYF.

This chain connects TRBV5-1 to TRBJ2-7; 10 nucleotides match TRBD1. CDR1 and CDR2 from the germline V gene are SGHRS and YFSETQ. The CDR3 has 14 amino acids. Trimming removed 5 bases from V and 2 bases from J; junction bases left unmatched: 4. CDR3 protein: CASRSGTGAYEQYF. CDR3 nucleotides: TGCGCCAGCAGATCCGGGACAGGGGCCTACGAGCAGTACTTC.

This clone was counted once. The gene calls are TRBV11-2 and TRBJ2-1; 7 bases are shared with TRBD2. CDR1 and CDR2 (germline): SGHAT, FQNNGV. The CDR3 totals 17 residues. V was pared by 5 bases and J by 0 bases, with 10 bases of the junction left unmatched. CDR3 sequence: CASSRTSGYSSYNEQFF. The CDR3 nucleotides read TGTGCCAGCAGCCGGACTAGTGGATATAGCTCCTACAATGAGCAGTTCTTC.

V is TRBV4-1 and J is TRBJ2-1, with D perhaps TRBD2 (5 bases). V gave up 0 bases and J gave up 4 bases, with 7 bases separating them. The germline V gene has CDR1 MGHRA and CDR2 YSYEKL. The CDR3 sequence is 14 residues long. The CDR3 DNA reads TGCGCCAGCAGCCAAGAGGGAGCATACAATGAGCAGTTCTTC. As protein: CASSQEGAYNEQFF.

V usage is TRBV6-2 or TRBV6-3 and J usage is TRBJ1-1, with 9 bases identical to TRBD1. Looked up from germline, CDR1 is MNHEY and CDR2 is SVGEGT. This CDR3 has 15 amino acids. V lost 5 bases to trimming and J lost 0 bases; unmatched junction nucleotides: 4. The CDR3 here is CASSPGDRVNTEAFF. CDR3 nucleotide sequence: TGTGCCAGCAGTCCGGGGGACAGGGTGAACACTGAAGCTTTCTTT.